Following are 30 T cell receptor beta chains from one sample sequenced in a study of blood T cell repertoires in COVID-19. Method: immunoSEQ multiplex PCR; TCRdb's copy keeps in-frame clones and lacks some. Here the sample spans fewer than 250,000 clones, just under 90% being singletons. The specimen was PBMCs or T cells enriched from blood (not recorded which). Every receptor here comes from a man aged 50 or older who had been exposed to COVID-19.

For the CDR3, the DNA is TGTGCCAGTAGTATCGGGTTTTTCGGGTTGACTTCACCCCTCCACTTT. It yields the protein CASSIGFFGLTSPLHF. The chain recombines TRBV19 with TRBJ1-6; no reliable D call. V was trimmed by 3 bases and J by 9 bases, leaving 18 bases between them. The length of the CDR3 is 16 residues. Germline CDR1 and CDR2: LNHDA and SQIVND (reference sequence).

The V and J genes are TRBV11-2 and TRBJ2-7; perhaps TRBD2 as D (5 bases). In germline, CDR1 is SGHAT, CDR2 FQNNGV. The CDR3 covers 13 residues. Trimming took 1 base from V and 2 from J, leaving 6 bases between them. The CDR3 coding sequence is TGTGCCAGCAGCTTAGCGGGGACCTACGAGCAGTACTTC. Its protein is CASSLAGTYEQYF.

The CDR3 spells CASSHTGTGRTEAFF. CDR3 in DNA: TGTGCCAGCAGCCATACCGGGACAGGAAGAACTGAAGCTTTCTTT. This chain uses TRBV9 with TRBJ1-1; 8 bases fit TRBD1. Germline loops: CDR1 SGDLS, CDR2 YYNGEE. V was pared by 4 bases and J by 5 bases, with 10 bases of the junction left unmatched. The CDR3 length is 15 residues. Together with reference TRBV9 and TRBJ1-1, the CDR3 gives the full variable domain: DSGVTQTPKHLITATGQRVTLRCSPRSGDLSVYWYQQSLDQGLQFLIQYYNGEERAKGNILERFSAQQFPDLHSELNLSSLELGDSALYFCASSHTGTGRTEAFFGQGTRLTVV.

The J gene is TRBJ1-1, the V gene TRBV12-3 or TRBV12-4; D is undetermined. V dropped 2 bases and J dropped 10 bases, with 14 bases sitting between them. The CDR3 loop spans 13 amino acids. CDR3 nucleotides: TGTGCCAGCAGTTTAAGGGATCGGGGAACAGCTTTCTTT. This codes for CASSLRDRGTAFF.

The genes are TRBV15 and TRBJ1-2, with TRBD1 as a possible D gene (6 bases). Germline V CDR1 and CDR2: LNHNV, YYDKDF (reference sequence). This CDR3 contains 13 residues. The ends were cut back, 5 bases at V and 13 bases at J, with 20 bases in the middle. The CDR3 spells CATSLTRDTACTF. In nucleotides, the CDR3 is TGTGCCACCAGCCTGACACGGGACACCGCCTGCACCTTC.

The chain uses TRBV5-1 and TRBJ2-1; maybe TRBD2 (6 bases). There are 15 residues in the CDR3. Per the germline V gene, CDR1 is SGHRS and CDR2 is YFSETQ. Trimming took 0 bases from V and 5 from J, leaving 12 bases between them. Here the CDR3 DNA reads TGCGCCAGCAGCTTGGCCACGGGAGCTAACAATGAGCAGTTCTTC. It encodes CASSLATGANNEQFF.

The CDR3, as DNA: TGTGCCAGCAGCCCCCGGAGCGGGGGCACAGATACGCAGTATTTT. Protein sequence: CASSPRSGGTDTQYF. This chain joins TRBV9 and TRBJ2-3; 7 positions match TRBD2. CDR1 and CDR2 (germline): SGDLS, YYNGEE. This CDR3 region has 15 residues. Trimming cost V 4 bases and J 1 base; bases outside gene matches: 6. The entire variable domain, with the rest obtained from reference TRBV9 and TRBJ2-3, is as follows: DSGVTQTPKHLITATGQRVTLRCSPRSGDLSVYWYQQSLDQGLQFLIQYYNGEERAKGNILERFSAQQFPDLHSELNLSSLELGDSALYFCASSPRSGGTDTQYFGPGTRLTVL.

This clone was picked up one time. The CDR3 nucleotides are TGTGCCAGTAGTGTAAGGGGCAATGAGCAGTTCTTC. Translated: CASSVRGNEQFF. The rearrangement links TRBV19 to TRBJ2-1; a possible D gene is TRBD1 (5 bases). From germline, CDR1 is LNHDA and CDR2 SQIVND (reference sequence). V gave up 5 bases and J gave up 6 bases, with 8 bases separating them. The CDR3 sequence is 12 residues long. The entire variable domain, with the rest obtained from reference TRBV19 and TRBJ2-1, is as follows: DGGITQSPKYLFRKEGQNVTLSCEQNLNHDAMYWYRQDPGQGLRLIYYSQIVNDFQKGDIAEGYSVSREKKESFPLTVTSAQKNPTAFYLCASSVRGNEQFFGPGTRLTVL.

The chain joins TRBV4-1 to TRBJ1-2; D is perhaps TRBD1 (5 bases). V was shortened by 1 base and J by 4 bases, with 13 bases between the two germline ends. Germline-derived CDR1 and CDR2 are MGHRA and YSYEKL. The CDR3 consists of 15 residues. The CDR3 nucleotides are TGCGCCAGCAGCCAAGGAGGAGGGGACCGCTATGGCTACACCTTC. Translated: CASSQGGGDRYGYTF.

The V and J genes are TRBV5-1 and TRBJ1-1; TRBD1 aligns across 11 bases. Trimming took 3 bases from V and 4 from J; bases not matched to a gene: 11. This CDR3 is built from 17 residues. Germline lookup yields CDR1 SGHRS and CDR2 YFSETQ. The CDR3 bases are TGCGCCAGCAGCTCGGGTCCCGGGACAGGGGGTACCACTGAAGCTTTCTTT. Residues: CASSSGPGTGGTTEAFF.

This clone was picked up one time. This chain uses TRBV14 with TRBJ1-1; 10 nucleotides align to TRBD1. Trimming cost V 8 bases and J 1 base; bases outside gene matches: 7. Per the germline V gene, CDR1 is SGHDN and CDR2 is FVKESK. This CDR3 is built from 15 residues. CDR3 loop: CASGRTGGRNTEAFF. The CDR3 coding sequence is TGTGCCAGCGGTCGGACAGGGGGTCGGAACACTGAAGCTTTCTTT.

The genes are TRBV6-5 and TRBJ2-7; 7 bases are shared with TRBD1. This CDR3 is 14 amino acids long. V gave up 6 bases and J gave up 2 bases; unmatched junction bases: 7. Germline CDR1 reads MNHEY; CDR2 reads SVGAGI. The CDR3 sequence: CASRSGQIAYEQYF. The CDR3 DNA reads as TGTGCCAGCAGATCGGGACAGATAGCCTACGAGCAGTACTTC.

This CDR3 is CASSLGGEDSGYTF. The CDR3 nucleotides are TGTGCCAGCAGTCTCGGGGGAGAAGATAGTGGCTACACCTTC. The gene calls are TRBV6-5 and TRBJ1-2; possibly TRBD1 for D (5 bases). CDR1 is MNHEY, CDR2 SVGAGI, per germline. Trimming stripped 5 bases from V and 7 bases from J, with 17 bases between. The CDR3 is 14 residues long.

The chain is built from TRBV5-6 and TRBJ1-5, with 7 bases matching TRBD1. This CDR3 region has 14 residues. The J segment lost 5 bases and the V segment lost 0 bases, leaving 2 bases of the junction unmatched. Germline V CDR1 and CDR2: SGHDT, YYEEEE. The CDR3: CASSLDRGYQPQHF. The CDR3 DNA sequence: TGTGCCAGCAGCTTGGACAGGGGATATCAGCCCCAGCATTTT.

V is TRBV9 and J is TRBJ2-1; a possible D gene is TRBD2 (5 bases). V shed 0 bases and J shed 9 bases, with 10 bases lying between them. CDR1 and CDR2 from the germline V gene are SGDLS and YYNGEE. The CDR3 consists of 13 residues. The CDR3, as DNA: TGTGCCAGCAGCGTAGAACTAGGAAGTGAGCAGTTCTTC. Translation: CASSVELGSEQFF.

V gene TRBV28 combines with J gene TRBJ1-4; D is ambiguous. The CDR3 sequence is 16 residues long. CDR1 and CDR2 (germline): MDHEN, SYDVKM. The V end lost 1 base, the J end lost 1 base, and 10 bases lay between the germline ends. The CDR3 reads CASSLYSGETNEKLFF. DNA of the CDR3: TGTGCCAGCAGTTTATATTCGGGAGAAACTAATGAAAAACTGTTTTTT.

This sequence joins TRBV6-6 and TRBJ2-7, with 9 positions matching TRBD1. V shed 5 bases, J shed 2 bases, and the junction held 13 bases outside the gene matches. The CDR3 is made up of 17 amino acids. Germline assignment: CDR1 MNHNY and CDR2 SVGAGI (reference sequence). CDR3 region: CASSRASGQGRAYEQYF. The CDR3 DNA is TGTGCCAGCAGTCGGGCCTCGGGACAGGGTAGAGCCTACGAGCAGTACTTC.

V and J are TRBV9 and TRBJ2-1, with TRBD2 as a possible D gene (6 bases). CDR1 is SGDLS, CDR2 YYNGEE, per germline. This CDR3 is built from 13 residues. V gave up 0 bases and J gave up 10 bases, with 11 bases separating them. The CDR3 reads CASSVEARGEQFF. The CDR3 coding sequence is TGTGCCAGCAGCGTAGAGGCCCGGGGGGAGCAGTTCTTC.

V gene TRBV10-3 combines with J gene TRBJ2-5; perhaps TRBD2 as D (6 bases). Germline CDR1 ENHRY, CDR2 SYGVKD. Deletions cut 8 bases from V and 2 bases from J, with 18 bases between. The CDR3 is 15 residues long. The CDR3 reads CAIGRPGGRQETQYF. CDR3 nucleotide sequence: TGTGCCATCGGGCGACCCGGGGGTCGGCAAGAGACCCAGTACTTC.

The chain employs TRBV14 and TRBJ2-7; 7 bases fit TRBD1. V trimming: 3 bases; J trimming: 2 bases; junction bases outside the gene matches: 13. Germline V gene sequence: CDR1 SGHDN, CDR2 FVKESK. The CDR3 has 17 amino acids. The DNA of the CDR3 is TGTGCCAGCAGCCAGGCGGCCGGGACAGTACAGCCCTACGAGCAGTACTTC. Residues: CASSQAAGTVQPYEQYF.

The chain combines TRBV5-4 with TRBJ1-3, with 7 bases aligning to TRBD1. V lost 3 bases, J lost 0 bases, and 6 bases stayed unmatched. Germline V gene data show CDR1 as SGHNT and CDR2 as YYREEE (reference sequence). The CDR3 is made up of 16 amino acids. CDR3 protein: CASSWDRATSGNTIYF. The CDR3 coding sequence is TGTGCCAGCAGCTGGGACAGAGCAACCTCTGGAAACACCATATATTTT.

This sequence joins TRBV3-1 (or the pseudogene TRBV3-2) and TRBJ2-7, with D maybe TRBD2 (5 bases). Germline CDR1 is LGHDT and CDR2 is YNNKEL (reference sequence). The CDR3 extends over 12 amino acids. The CDR3 sequence is CAVGRGTYEQYF. CDR3 DNA: TGTGCTGTTGGACGGGGAACATACGAGCAGTACTTC.

J is TRBJ2-7 and V is TRBV5-1; D call uncertain. The CDR3 is 12 residues long. V lost 4 bases and J 3 bases, leaving 8 bases between the germline ends. The germline V gene encodes CDR1 SGHRS and CDR2 YFSETQ. For the CDR3, the DNA is TGCGCCAGCAGCCCGATCGGCTACGAGCAGTACTTC. Translated, it gives CASSPIGYEQYF.

The rearrangement uses TRBV5-1 and TRBJ1-1; D ambiguous. The CDR3 totals 14 residues. V was trimmed by 6 bases and J by 4 bases, leaving 16 bases between them. Germline V lookup: CDR1 SGHRS, CDR2 YFSETQ. The CDR3 nucleotides read TGCGCCAGCACGCGAGACTTCGCCTCCACTGAAGCTTTCTTT. This sequence encodes CASTRDFASTEAFF.

V is TRBV5-4 and J is TRBJ2-1; 7 bases match TRBD2. V was clipped by 2 bases and J by 0 bases; unmatched bases: 8. The CDR3 is 17 residues long. Germline V CDR1 and CDR2: SGHNT, YYREEE (reference sequence). The CDR3: CASSFGAGEPSYNEQFF. CDR3 coding DNA: TGTGCCAGCAGCTTTGGGGCGGGGGAGCCCTCCTACAATGAGCAGTTCTTC.

The chain is built from TRBV5-1 and TRBJ2-5; possible D gene TRBD1, 6 bases. V shed 4 bases and J shed 7 bases, with 14 bases lying between them. The CDR3 contains 13 residues. Per the germline V gene, CDR1 is SGHRS and CDR2 is YFSETQ. The CDR3 loop reads CASSQDSWGTQYF. DNA of the CDR3: TGCGCCAGCAGCCAGGACAGCTGGGGGACCCAGTACTTC.

The chain uses TRBV5-1 and TRBJ1-1, with 7 positions matching TRBD1. Germline trimming cut 3 bases from V and 5 bases from J; bases unmatched to any gene: 7. Germline assignment: CDR1 SGHRS and CDR2 YFSETQ. CDR3 length: 14 amino acids. This CDR3 is CASSSYTQGTEAFF. Written as DNA, the CDR3 is TGCGCCAGCAGCTCGTATACACAGGGGACTGAAGCTTTCTTT.

The V and J genes are TRBV25-1 and TRBJ2-7, with D maybe TRBD2 (6 bases). V lost 4 bases and J 2 bases, leaving 12 bases between the germline ends. Germline CDR1 and CDR2: MGHDK and SYGVNS. CDR3 length equals 14 residues. CDR3 DNA: TGTGCCAGCAGTGCCGGGACGGGGGCCTACGAGCAGTACTTC. Amino acid sequence: CASSAGTGAYEQYF.

The rearrangement links TRBV7-2 to TRBJ1-4; no reliable D call. The CDR3 has 14 amino acids. CDR1 is SGHTA and CDR2 is FQGNSA in the germline V gene. Trimming removed 1 base at V and 5 bases at J, with 8 bases between. CDR3 nucleotides: TGTGCCAGCAGCTTAGTAGCCAGCAATGAAAAACTGTTTTTT. Translated: CASSLVASNEKLFF.

This chain joins TRBV3-1 (or the pseudogene TRBV3-2) and TRBJ2-3, with a weak D call TRBD2 (6 bases). V dropped 6 bases and J dropped 5 bases, with 9 bases sitting between them. CDR1 and CDR2 (germline): LGHDT, YNNKEL (reference sequence). The CDR3 has 12 amino acids. The CDR3 bases are TGTGCCAGCAGTTTCGGGGGAGATACGCAGTATTTT. It translates to CASSFGGDTQYF.